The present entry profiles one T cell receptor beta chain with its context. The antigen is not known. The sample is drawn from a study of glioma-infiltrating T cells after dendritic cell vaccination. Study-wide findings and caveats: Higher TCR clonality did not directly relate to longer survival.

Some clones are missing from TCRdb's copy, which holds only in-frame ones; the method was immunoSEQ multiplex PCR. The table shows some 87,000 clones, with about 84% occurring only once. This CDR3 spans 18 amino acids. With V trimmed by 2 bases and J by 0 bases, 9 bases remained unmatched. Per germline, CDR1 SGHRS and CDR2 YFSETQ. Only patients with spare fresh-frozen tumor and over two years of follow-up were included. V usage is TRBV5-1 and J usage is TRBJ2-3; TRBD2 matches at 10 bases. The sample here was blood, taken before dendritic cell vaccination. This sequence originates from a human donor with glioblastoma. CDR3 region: CASSFPPKTSGSTDTQYF. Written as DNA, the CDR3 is TGCGCCAGCAGCTTTCCCCCGAAGACTAGCGGGAGCACAGATACGCAGTATTTT. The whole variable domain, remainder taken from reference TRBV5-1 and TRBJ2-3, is KAGVTQTPRYLIKTRGQQVTLSCSPISGHRSVSWYQQTPGQGLQFLFEYFSETQRNKGNFPGRFSGRQFSNSRSEMNVSTLELGDSALYLCASSFPPKTSGSTDTQYFGPGTRLTVL.